Following are 5 T cell receptor beta chains from one sample sequenced in a study of PD-1 blockade in classical Hodgkin lymphoma. Every patient had relapsed following autologous stem cell transplantation, and cohorts differed in brentuximab vedotin exposure. TCRdb's copy holds only in-frame clones and misses some; the assay was immunoSEQ multiplex PCR. The sample gives roughly 15,000 clones, 82% of which show up once; roughly 4% is in the top ten. Sample: peripheral blood mononuclear cells (PBMCs), taken at baseline. Receptor source: a human donor with classical Hodgkin lymphoma.

The J gene is TRBJ2-7, the V gene TRBV19; TRBD1 matches 7 bases. Germline lookup yields CDR1 LNHDA and CDR2 SQIVND (reference sequence). V lost 1 base to trimming and J lost 2 bases; unmatched junction nucleotides: 11. CDR3 size: 17 residues. In nucleotides, the CDR3 is TGTGCCAGTAGTATAGGGATTTGGGCTGACAGGGCCTACGAGCAGTACTTC. Translation gives CASSIGIWADRAYEQYF.

The chain couples TRBV18 to TRBJ2-6; TRBD2 agrees at 10 bases. There are 18 residues in the CDR3. V lost 1 base and J lost 0; bases outside the gene matches: 3. CDR1 is KGHSH, CDR2 LQKENI, per germline. The CDR3 DNA reads TGTGCCAGCTCACCACGGCTAGCGGGAGCCTCTGGGGCCAACGTCCTGACTTTC. It is translated as CASSPRLAGASGANVLTF.

This chain joins TRBV19 and TRBJ2-6; the D is unclear. The germline gives CDR1 LNHDA, CDR2 SQIVND (reference sequence). V lost 3 bases and J lost 0, with 3 bases in between. The CDR3 has 14 residues. Here the CDR3 DNA reads TGTGCCAGTAGTATGTACTCTGGGGCCAACGTCCTGACTTTC. It translates to CASSMYSGANVLTF.

The chain is built from TRBV2 and TRBJ2-1; no clear D. In germline, CDR1 is SNHLY, CDR2 FYNNEI. The germline V and J ends were trimmed by 5 bases and 7 bases, with 12 bases remaining between them. The CDR3 runs 13 residues. This CDR3 is CASSPNYSNEQFF. For the CDR3, the DNA is TGTGCCAGCAGTCCCAACTATTCAAATGAGCAGTTCTTC. The complete variable domain, with remaining parts taken from reference TRBV2 and TRBJ2-1, reads EPEVTQTPSHQVTQMGQEVILRCVPISNHLYFYWYRQILGQKVEFLVSFYNNEISEKSEIFDDQFSVERPDGSNFTLKIRSTKLEDSAMYFCASSPNYSNEQFFGPGTRLTVL.

The chain employs TRBV10-3 and TRBJ1-3; the match to TRBD1 covers 8 bases. CDR3 length: 14 residues. Germline V lookup: CDR1 ENHRY, CDR2 SYGVKD. The CDR3 loop is CANRPGGPGNTIYF. CDR3 coding DNA: TGTGCAAACAGGCCAGGGGGCCCTGGAAACACCATATATTTT.